This T cell receptor (beta chain) stems from a study of blood T cell repertoires in COVID-19 (TCRdb year 2020). Broadly, across the study: Collaborator samples came from the United States, Italy and Spain and covered acute and convalescent phases of COVID-19. A freely available public database, intended as a resource for researchers studying the immune response to SARS-CoV-2, is where the repertoires were released. Deeply sampled blood TCRbeta repertoires from subjects exposed to, actively infected with, or recovered from COVID-19 were included in the dataset. The samples were drawn from two sources: the first 160 participants of the ongoing ImmuneRACE study, and approximately 1,300 subjects contributed by 6 global collaborators. HLA class I and class II types, where available, came from metadata supplied by the sample provider rather than from assay-based typing. The material from the prospective study consisted of cDNA or gDNA derived from T cells, B-cell-depleted T cells, or PBMCs. The sample metadata nearly always contained a de-identified subject ID, COVID-19 status, age in years and sex. The paper's findings and limits, for the study overall: How much clinical and demographic metadata was included differed by source and by participant, and the metadata was provided uncurated.

Regarding this clone: Its antigen target is currently unknown. No base qualities exist here, and no much larger clone lies one base off it.

The CDR3 holds 11 amino acids from the cysteine to the phenylalanine. The only DNA kept is the CDR3, 33 bases in frame from the first base. The germline V gene (reference sequence) sets CDR1 to GTSNPN and CDR2 to SVGIG. V and J lose 5 bases and 5 bases, and a span of 9 bases separates them. Collaborating institutions collected whole blood in K2EDTA tubes following their own protocols. For TCRbeta analysis, collaborator samples were shipped as frozen whole blood, as isolated PBMCs, or as DNA extracted from either sample type. TCRbeta CDR3 regions were amplified from genomic DNA by means of the immunoSEQ Assay, a bias-controlled multiplex PCR. On the study's bioinformatics: The number of nucleated cells in each sample was estimated by amplification of reference gene primers within the assay. To quantify the absolute abundance of each unique TCRbeta CDR3 rearrangement, sequence reads were collapsed and filtered. Productive Simpson clonality was computed per sample as the square root of Simpson's diversity index over productive rearrangements. Held by TCRdb, this immuneACCESS table contains in-frame sequences only and omits some clones. Under half of the omission traces to an unresolved V gene where checked; the cause of the rest is unknown. For V, J and clone size, that table is used; D and trimming come from the DNA. The sample includes over 100,000 clones, with approximately 80% observed a single time. Jointly, the top ten make up roughly an eighth of the sample.

This chain joins TRBV30 to TRBJ1-1; a tentative D match to TRBD1 spans 6 bases. The sample comprised peripheral blood. This receptor was identified in a woman aged 55-69 years with acute or convalescent COVID-19. The DNA sequence follows: TGTGCCTGGGAGAGGGGGACTGAAGCTTTCTTT. The translation is CAWERGTEAFF.